This T cell receptor beta chain was profiled in a study of blood T cells in healthy people across ages. Primers used in a second PCR of roughly 6 to 11 cycles were a sample-barcoded 5' primer and a J-beta primer mix. TCRdb re-called the 5' RACE reads through MiXCR, storing one row per CDR3 protein. The sample has about 1,400,000 distinct CDR3 sequences, roughly 45% seen once; the top ten hold 7.9%. CDR3 size: 20 residues. The V gene's germline CDR1 is SGHRS and CDR2 YFSETQ. V trimming: 1 base; J trimming: 0 bases; junction bases outside the gene matches: 14. For this clonotype: Its antigen is unidentified.

Study-wide results and limits: Changes seen in expanded clonotypes were possibly confounded by donor CMV status left unknown.

Source material: blood. The TCR comes from a woman in her late teens or twenties in good health. This sequence joins TRBV5-1 and TRBJ2-1, with TRBD1 identical over 9 bases. CDR3 sequence reads: CASSLSGTGTKMSSYNEQFF. The CDR3 DNA follows: TGCGCCAGCAGCTTGTCTGGGACAGGGACAAAAATGAGCTCCTACAATGAGCAGTTCTTC. Full variable domain (outside the CDR3, taken from reference TRBV5-1 and TRBJ2-1): KAGVTQTPRYLIKTRGQQVTLSCSPISGHRSVSWYQQTPGQGLQFLFEYFSETQRNKGNFPGRFSGRQFSNSRSEMNVSTLELGDSALYLCASSLSGTGTKMSSYNEQFFGPGTRLTVL.